What follows are 7 T cell receptor beta chains derived from one specimen sequenced in a study of CD8 T cells in ankylosing spondylitis. TCRdb redid the calling of the 5' RACE reads with MiXCR, one entry per CDR3 protein. The table lists around 330,000 distinct CDR3 sequences, about 9.9% of them singletons, with roughly 9.2% in the top ten. The sample was blood, either unsorted or a sorted T cell fraction (not recorded which). The receptors shown here come from a female donor with ankylosing spondylitis or in good health (not recorded which).

This clonotype showed up many times. The rearrangement uses TRBV5-1 and TRBJ2-1; 9 nucleotides line up with TRBD1. The V gene end was trimmed by 7 bases and the J gene end by 1 base; junction bases not matched to a gene: 6. There are 15 residues in the CDR3. Germline V gene data show CDR1 as SGHRS and CDR2 as YFSETQ. The CDR3 coding sequence is TGCGCCAGCGCCGTGGGACAGGGATCCTACAATGAGCAGTTCTTC. This encodes CASAVGQGSYNEQFF.

This clonotype was picked up many times. The rearrangement joins TRBV5-1 to TRBJ1-6; 9 bases are shared with TRBD1. This CDR3 is built from 16 residues. With V trimmed by 3 bases and J by 4 bases, 5 bases remained unmatched. Germline-derived CDR1 and CDR2 are SGHRS and YFSETQ. CDR3: CASSWGTGIYNSPLHF. Here the CDR3 DNA reads TGCGCCAGCAGCTGGGGGACAGGGATATATAATTCACCCCTCCACTTT.

The rearrangement joins TRBV6-2 or TRBV6-3 to TRBJ2-5, with a tentative D call TRBD1 (6 bases). Germline CDR1 MNHEY, CDR2 SVGEGT. Trimming pared 7 bases from V and 0 bases from J, leaving 12 bases between. The CDR3 runs 14 residues. CDR3 DNA sequence: TGTGCCAGCACCACCGGACAGCACCAAGAGACCCAGTACTTC. Translation gives CASTTGQHQETQYF.

This clonotype was counted ten times or more. This chain connects TRBV10-3 to TRBJ1-3; D remains ambiguous. Germline lookup yields CDR1 ENHRY and CDR2 SYGVKD. V lost 8 bases to trimming and J lost 4 bases, with 12 bases between them. This CDR3 has 13 amino acids. CDR3 sequence: CAISGFPGNTIYF. The CDR3 DNA sequence: TGTGCCATCTCCGGGTTCCCCGGAAACACCATATATTTT.

The rearrangement joins TRBV7-2 to TRBJ2-1, with 9 bases aligning to TRBD1. Trimming cost V 5 bases and J 7 bases; bases outside gene matches: 3. From germline, CDR1 is SGHTA and CDR2 FQGNSA. This CDR3 comprises 13 residues. The CDR3 reads CASSPGTGNEQFF. As DNA, the CDR3 is TGTGCCAGCAGCCCCGGGACAGGGAATGAGCAGTTCTTC.

This clonotype was picked up a small number of times. CDR3 coding DNA: TGCAGTGCTAGACCCCCCGGGACACTCTACAATGAGCAGTTCTTC. It is translated as CSARPPGTLYNEQFF. The chain has TRBV20-1 and TRBJ2-1; TRBD1 is a possible D gene (6 bases). This CDR3 region has 15 residues. Per germline, CDR1 DFQATT and CDR2 SNEGSKA (reference sequence). Between the trimmed V and J ends, which lost 2 bases and 3 bases, there was a span of 14 bases.

This clonotype turned up a few times. The rearrangement uses TRBV5-6 and TRBJ1-1, with D perhaps TRBD1 (5 bases). With 3 bases removed from V and 1 base from J, the gap between germline ends came to 16 bases. Germline V gives CDR1 SGHDT, CDR2 YYEEEE. The CDR3 is made up of 16 amino acids. The CDR3 DNA reads as TGTGCCAGCAGCTATCTTTCCGGGGCCGGGAACACTGAAGCTTTCTTT. This encodes CASSYLSGAGNTEAFF.